A selection of T cell receptor beta chains follows, all from one sample in a study of blood T cell repertoires in COVID-19. Sequencing used immunoSEQ multiplex PCR; TCRdb keeps in-frame clones, though not all of them. The data hold about 330,000 clones, with over 75% observed a single time. Source material: peripheral blood. These receptors originate from a human donor in a cohort sampled during active COVID-19. CDR3s leave out the opening cysteine and the closing phenylalanine or tryptophan. Each record gives: CDR3 length, V gene, J gene, clone size, CDR3 protein. Not every row has a clone size; where given, it reads once, few, many or a size class.

>10|TRBV27|TRBJ1-2|once
ASSSRAYGYT
>14|TRBV5-1|TRBJ2-2|-
ASSRGDGGWTGELF
>13|TRBV15|TRBJ1-1|-
ATSRDLGLATEAF
>14|TRBV7-3|TRBJ2-2|-
ASSPWTSGDTGELF
>15|TRBV4-1|TRBJ2-3|-
ASSQDWWTSGVDTQY
>14|TRBV21-1|TRBJ1-2|-
ASSEQQGRDDYGYT
>9|TRBV20-1|TRBJ2-4|-
SVLLVNIQY
>10|TRBV29-1|TRBJ1-4|-
SVVARSEKLF
>14|TRBV24-1|TRBJ1-2|-
ATSDSNRQGGEGYT
>12|TRBV24-1|TRBJ2-2|-
ATAGGPNTGELF
>14|TRBV5-1|TRBJ1-4|once
ASSSGQGVTNEKLF
>12|TRBV12-5|TRBJ1-3|-
ASGSRTAGNTIY
>14|TRBV2|TRBJ1-6|-
GSSVSGGEANSPLH
>14|TRBV7-8|TRBJ1-3|-
ASSPWTGLSGNTIY
>12|TRBV27|TRBJ1-1|-
ASSIRTGGAEAF
>10|TRBV25-1|TRBJ2-7|-
ASSTGFYEQY